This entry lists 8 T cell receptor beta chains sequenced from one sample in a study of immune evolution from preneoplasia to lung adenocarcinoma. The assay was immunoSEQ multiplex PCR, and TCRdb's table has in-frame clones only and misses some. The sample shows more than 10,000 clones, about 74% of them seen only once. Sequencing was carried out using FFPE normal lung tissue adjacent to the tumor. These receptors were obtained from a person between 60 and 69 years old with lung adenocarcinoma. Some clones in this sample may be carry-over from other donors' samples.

DNA for the CDR3: TGTGCCAGCAGTTTTAGGGGGGGCACAGATACGCAGTATTTT. Its translation is CASSFRGGTDTQYF. The gene calls are TRBV28 and TRBJ2-3; D possibly matches TRBD1 or TRBD2 (6 bases each). This CDR3 comprises 14 residues. Germline V gene data show CDR1 as MDHEN and CDR2 as SYDVKM. V lost 3 bases and J 1 base, leaving 8 bases between the germline ends.

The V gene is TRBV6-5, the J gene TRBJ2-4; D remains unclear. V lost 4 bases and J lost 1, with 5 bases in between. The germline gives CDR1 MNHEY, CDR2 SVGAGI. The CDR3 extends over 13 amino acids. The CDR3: CASSFSAKNIQYF. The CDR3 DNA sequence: TGTGCCAGCAGTTTCTCCGCCAAAAACATTCAGTACTTC.

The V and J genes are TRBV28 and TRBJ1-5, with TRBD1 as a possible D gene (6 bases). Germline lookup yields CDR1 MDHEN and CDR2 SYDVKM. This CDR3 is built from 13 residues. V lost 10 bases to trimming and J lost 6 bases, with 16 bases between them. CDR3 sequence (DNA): TGTGCCAACCCAAGGGGGGCGGTTCAGCCCCAGCATTTT. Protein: CANPRGAVQPQHF.

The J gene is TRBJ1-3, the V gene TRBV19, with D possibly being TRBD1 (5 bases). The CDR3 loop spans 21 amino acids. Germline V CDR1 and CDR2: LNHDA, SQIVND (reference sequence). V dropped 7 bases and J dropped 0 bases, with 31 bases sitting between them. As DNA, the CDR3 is TGTGCCAGTACCGGATTAAGGGGAGTCAATATACCATCACCCTCTGGAAACACCATATATTTT. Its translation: CASTGLRGVNIPSPSGNTIYF.

The CDR3 is CASRLCNLKGRERHNEQFF. The CDR3 DNA sequence: TGCGCCAGCCGCCTTTGTAACCTAAAGGGGCGGGAAAGGCACAATGAGCAGTTCTTC. The J gene is TRBJ2-1, the V gene TRBV4-1; TRBD2 is a possible D gene (6 bases). The CDR3 consists of 19 residues. V was clipped by 8 bases and J by 5 bases, with 31 bases between them. Per the germline V gene, CDR1 is MGHRA and CDR2 is YSYEKL.

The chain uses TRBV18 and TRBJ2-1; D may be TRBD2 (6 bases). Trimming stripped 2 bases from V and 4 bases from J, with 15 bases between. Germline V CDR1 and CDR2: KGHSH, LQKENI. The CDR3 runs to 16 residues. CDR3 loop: CASSPAHSGGYNEQFF. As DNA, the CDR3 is TGTGCCAGCTCACCAGCCCATAGCGGAGGGTACAATGAGCAGTTCTTC.

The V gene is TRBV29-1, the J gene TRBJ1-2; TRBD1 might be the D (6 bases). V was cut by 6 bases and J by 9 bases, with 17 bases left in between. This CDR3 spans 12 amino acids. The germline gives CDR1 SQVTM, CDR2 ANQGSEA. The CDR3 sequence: CSVIRGGGSYTF. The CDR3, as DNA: TGCAGCGTAATCCGGGGGGGCGGCAGCTACACCTTC.

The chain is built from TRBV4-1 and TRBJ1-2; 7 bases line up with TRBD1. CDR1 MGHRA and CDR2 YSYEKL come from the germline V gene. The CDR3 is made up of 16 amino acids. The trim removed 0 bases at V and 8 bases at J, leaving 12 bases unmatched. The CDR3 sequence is CASSQDPAQGGRGYTF. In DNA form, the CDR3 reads TGCGCCAGCAGCCAAGATCCCGCTCAGGGGGGTCGAGGCTACACCTTC.